This TCR beta chain was sequenced during a study of T cells in Graves' hyperthyroidism and ophthalmopathy. Stability of Graves' hyperthyroidism was defined as absent ophthalmopathy progression within 18 months. Diagnoses were established using clinical symptoms, serum thyroxine and TRAb, thyroid ultrasound and orbital computed tomography. From approximately 9.1 ml of fresh peripheral blood, PBMCs were isolated. Germline loops: CDR1 SGHRS, CDR2 YFSETQ. The CDR3 is 15 amino acids. The ends were cut back, 2 bases at V and 8 bases at J, with 17 bases in the middle. The investigators amplified TCR beta CDR3 regions from RNA transcripts. An initial round of RT-PCR targeting the TCR CDR3 relied on the HTBI primer set. MiXCR, applied by TCRdb to the multiplex PCR reads, yields one record per CDR3 protein. Here the sample spans over 700,000 distinct CDR3 sequences, 38% being singletons.

Sequencing was carried out using blood. This sequence originates from a man younger than 30 with Graves' hyperthyroidism. The gene calls are TRBV5-1 and TRBJ1-3, with D possibly being TRBD1 (5 bases). DNA for the CDR3: TGCGCCAGCAGCTTAGAAGCTCCGGTGGGGGACACCATATATTTT. Protein product: CASSLEAPVGDTIYF.